The rows below give T cell receptor beta chains drawn from one sample of a study of OX40 agonist ivuxolimab in advanced cancers. TCRdb's table, derived via immunoSEQ multiplex PCR, lists solely in-frame clones and lacks some. The table records 90,000 to 100,000 clones, 70% to 85% of them present only once. Source: CD4+ or CD8+ T cells sorted from blood, taken in a trial of the OX40 agonist ivuxolimab. The source is an adult with an advanced solid tumor such as melanoma, head and neck, liver or kidney cancer. The conserved cysteine and the conserved F or W are not part of the CDR3 here.

v_call: TRBV6-5; j_call: TRBJ2-7; cdr3_aa: ASSSGQGGHEQY
v_call: TRBV10-3; j_call: TRBJ2-3; cdr3_aa: AISETQGISDTQY
v_call: TRBV2; j_call: TRBJ2-1; cdr3_aa: ASRRLAGIDNEQF
v_call: TRBV5-1; j_call: TRBJ2-5; cdr3_aa: ASSVRQAQSETQY
v_call: TRBV5-4; j_call: TRBJ2-2; cdr3_aa: ASSLVGTRDTGELF
v_call: TRBV19; j_call: TRBJ2-7; cdr3_aa: ASSSSDIPYEQY
v_call: TRBV11-3; j_call: TRBJ2-2; cdr3_aa: ASSADRGQETGELF
v_call: TRBV5-1; j_call: TRBJ1-4; cdr3_aa: ASSLGRGDEKLF
v_call: TRBV5-1; j_call: TRBJ2-5; cdr3_aa: ASSLVGSGRSETQY
v_call: TRBV5-6; j_call: TRBJ1-5; cdr3_aa: ASSRRGYSNQPQH
v_call: TRBV5-1; j_call: TRBJ2-5; cdr3_aa: ASSLGTTKETQY
v_call: TRBV19; j_call: TRBJ2-5; cdr3_aa: ASSIDPPGQGVETQY
v_call: TRBV9; j_call: TRBJ2-1; cdr3_aa: ASSAWGTSGDTNPDNEQF
v_call: TRBV19; j_call: TRBJ2-1; cdr3_aa: ASSPPRGRSSYNEQF